The source of this TCR beta chain is a study of shared clonotypes between healthy human individuals. In this sample, this clone turned up a few times. The germline CDR1 and CDR2 sequences are SGHAT and FQNNGV. This CDR3 comprises 17 residues. With V trimmed by 1 base and J by 2 bases, 5 bases remained unmatched. Assay: immunoSEQ multiplex PCR; the TCRdb copy retains only in-frame clones and omits some. The sample has about 110,000 clones; around 68% are singletons. To make CD8 memory, CD45RO+ cells were put together with CCR7-negative CD45RA+ TemRA cells. Sequenced sample: memory CD8+ T cells sorted from blood. Subset of the sample: CD45RO+ cells pooled with CCR7-negative TemRA cells. The receptor was isolated from a young woman in good health. The chain is built from TRBV11-2 and TRBJ2-2; 9 positions agree with TRBD2. The CDR3 region is CASSLGLAEINTGELFF. The CDR3 nucleotides are TGTGCCAGCAGCTTAGGACTAGCGGAGATAAACACCGGGGAGCTGTTTTTT.